This T cell receptor beta chain was observed in a study of T cells in Graves' hyperthyroidism and ophthalmopathy. Amplification of TCR beta CDR3 regions used RNA as the template. Initially, a first-round RT-PCR of the TCR CDR3 employed the HTBI primer set. TCRdb re-called the multiplex PCR reads through MiXCR, storing one row per CDR3 protein. The repertoire holds hundreds of thousands of distinct CDR3 sequences, with around 19% as singletons. The ends lost 4 bases at V and 5 bases at J; junction bases unmatched: 3. The CDR3 covers 14 residues. It was approximately 9.7 ml of fresh peripheral blood that supplied the PBMCs.

Sequenced material: blood. The V and J genes are TRBV12-3 or TRBV12-4 and TRBJ1-3, with TRBD1 matching 9 bases. The TCR sequence derives from a woman in her forties or fifties with Graves' hyperthyroidism that later progressed to Graves' ophthalmopathy. The CDR3 DNA follows: TGTGCCAGCAGTTACGGGACAGGGAGAAACACCATATATTTT. Amino acids: CASSYGTGRNTIYF.